This TCR beta chain was recorded in a study of PD-1 blockade in classical Hodgkin lymphoma (dated by TCRdb to about 2020). At the level of the whole study: Nivolumab dosing was 3 mg/kg intravenously every 2 weeks, continuing until either disease progression or unacceptable toxicity. The study used TCR beta sequencing and CyTOF to define a peripheral blood immune signature of response to PD-1 blockade in classical Hodgkin lymphoma.

The label giving this sample's time point can be read as: cycle 2 day 1 (C2D1) of nivolumab. Every trial patient had relapsed after autologous stem cell transplantation, and cohorts A, B and C differed in prior brentuximab vedotin exposure. The trial cohort included around 56 patients with relapsed/refractory classical Hodgkin lymphoma, and each patient had a best overall response of complete response, partial response or progressive disease. In the multi-cohort phase II CheckMate 205 trial, trial patients received single-agent nivolumab. An independent review committee assessed best overall response using the 2007 International Working Group response criteria. Trial PBMCs were obtained immediately prior to nivolumab initiation (C1D1) and on therapy at cycle 2 day 1 and cycle 4 day 1. Peripheral blood was collected in 8 mL Vacutainer Cell Preparation Tubes, from which PBMCs were isolated by centrifugation and then cryopreserved.

This clone was detected once. It lacks a known antigen. Per-base qualities were not stored, and no clone one base away is much larger. Results and caveats for the whole study, not just this receptor: Baseline TCR diversity was reported to be lower in newly diagnosed patients than in healthy donors and to be lower still in relapsed/refractory patients. CD4+ but not CD8+ TCR diversity rose significantly by C4D1 (p=0.0027 vs p=0.16), most apparent in complete responders (p=0.02). The study was restricted to a single clinical trial cohort, and the causes of repertoire differences, possibly disease activity or prior therapy, were left undefined. Among trial patients, those achieving complete response had baseline diversity similar to that of newly diagnosed patients, while diversity was significantly lower in partial responders and progressors. Diversity was lower in patients who began nivolumab less than 1 year after ASCT, so these patients were left out of later analyses to avoid confounding by immune reconstitution.

Genomic DNA was isolated using the Qiagen DNeasy kit from unsorted PBMCs as well as from negatively selected CD4+ and CD8+ fractions. Using primers that anneal to V and J segments, immunoSEQ multiplex PCR amplified the TCR beta CDR3 regions. A synthetic immune receptor repertoire was used to minimize amplification bias, and any residual bias was removed computationally once sequencing was done. On the authors' methods: Custom Python scripts were used to quantify repertoire diversity as the Shannon entropy index. Unsorted, CD4+ and CD8+ repertoires were examined separately, except in combined analyses, for which CD4+ and CD8+ sequences were merged in silico. Clonal expansion was defined as a frequency increase of at least 2-fold after treatment compared with C1D1, and clones undetected at baseline were assigned a pseudocount of 0.5. Singleton clones were defined as clones with 0 or 1 copy at C1D1, and non-singleton clones were defined as clones with 2 or more copies. Clones expanded in unsorted samples were annotated as CD4+, CD8+ or unknown by matching protein sequences in sorted samples from the same patient. Diversity changes from C1D1 to C4D1 were tested in paired samples using Wilcoxon tests. TCRdb provides this immuneACCESS table in a form limited to in-frame rearrangements. Some clones are lacking; in checked studies, under half of them reflect an unresolved V gene, and why the rest are absent is not known. Clonal size and the V and J genes are those of that table, whereas D and trimming came from the DNA. This sample comprises around 14,000 clones, approximately 78% of them detected only once. Around 25% of the sample is taken by the ten largest.

V and J are truncated by 0 bases and 1 base respectively, leaving an intervening sequence of 8 bases. The CDR3 goes from the cysteine to the phenylalanine over 15 residues. The CDR3 DNA has 45 bases and is translated from base 1. The germline V gene provides CDR1 SGHTA and CDR2 FQGNSA. The source is a human donor with classical Hodgkin lymphoma. In this chain, TRBV7-2 is recombined with TRBJ2-3; the D call is tentative, TRBD1 or TRBD2, as each matches 5 bases. The sample was peripheral blood mononuclear cells (PBMCs), taken before the second cycle of nivolumab. Read as DNA, the sequence is TGTGCCAGCAGCTTAGCGGGGACCCGCACAGATACGCAGTATTTT. The translation is CASSLAGTRTDTQYF.